There are a few counts of the clone carrying this TCR beta chain. The antigen remains unidentified. This sample was included in a study of T-cell memory formation after mild COVID-19. Study-wide points: Later expanders leaned CD4+, whereas day 15 to 85 contracting clones were balanced CD4/CD8. Contracting CD4+ clones lay largely in CM and EM, with CD8+ ones residing in EMRA.

It was 5'RACE with constant-segment primers that produced the TCR alpha and TCR beta cDNA libraries, which carried sample barcodes and UMIs. TCRdb re-derived calls from the 5' RACE reads in MiXCR, one entry per CDR3 protein. Of a few hundred thousand distinct CDR3 sequences listed, 16% are singletons. There are 13 residues in the CDR3. V lost 7 bases to trimming and J lost 5 bases, with 14 bases between them. The TCR originated in a young man who had mild COVID-19 (a few samples of this study predate the infection). Cell type and time point are not known. The specimen sequenced was PBMCs or a T cell subset sorted from them (not recorded which). The chain employs TRBV12-3 or TRBV12-4 and TRBJ2-5, with TRBD2 as a possible D gene (5 bases). In DNA, the CDR3 is TGTGCCAGCATCGGGTCTAGCCGGGAGACCCAGTACTTC. It is translated as CASIGSSRETQYF.